The 24 T cell receptor beta chains below come from one sample, sequenced in a study of CD8+ T cells in alopecia areata. Treatment specified: oral pan-JAK inhibitor, 5-10 mg twice daily. Reverse transcription of extracted RNA yielded cDNA, which provided the sequencing template. Data came from immunoSEQ multiplex PCR; TCRdb stores just in-frame clones and leaves some out. The repertoire has fewer than 250,000 clones, 40% to 55% of them found once; the top ten carry roughly 2.6%. Specimen: CD4+ T cells sorted from blood, collected at approximately week 36, from a patient treated with tofacitinib. The receptor set was obtained from a human donor with alopecia areata.

The V gene is TRBV29-1, the J gene TRBJ2-5; D may be TRBD2 (6 bases). This CDR3 is 12 amino acids long. Trimming took 3 bases from V and 5 from J, leaving 10 bases between them. Germline V gene data show CDR1 as SQVTM and CDR2 as ANQGSEA. CDR3 sequence reads: CSVEGGSETQYF. The DNA of the CDR3 is TGCAGCGTTGAGGGAGGTAGTGAGACCCAGTACTTC.

The genes are TRBV5-4 and TRBJ2-3; no definite D call. The germline V gene encodes CDR1 SGHNT and CDR2 YYREEE (reference sequence). This CDR3 is built from 18 residues. V was pared by 1 base and J by 2 bases, with 20 bases between. The CDR3 loop reads CASSLWIRSYGFTDTQYF. The CDR3 nucleotides read TGTGCCAGCAGCTTGTGGATACGAAGCTACGGATTCACAGATACGCAGTATTTT.

The chain has TRBV2 and TRBJ2-2; D not resolved. The CDR3 has 15 amino acids. V was shortened by 2 bases and J by 1 base, with 8 bases between the two germline ends. Looked up from germline, CDR1 is SNHLY and CDR2 is FYNNEI. CDR3 protein: CASSETLKNTGELFF. Here the CDR3 DNA reads TGTGCCAGCAGTGAAACGCTGAAGAACACCGGGGAGCTGTTTTTT.

For the CDR3, the DNA is TGTGCCAGCAGCCAACAGGGTAACATTCAGTACTTC. This codes for CASSQQGNIQYF. The chain joins TRBV11-2 to TRBJ2-4; tentatively, D is TRBD1 (6 bases). The CDR3 runs 12 residues. Trimming took 5 bases from V and 7 from J, leaving 9 bases between them. CDR1 is SGHAT and CDR2 is FQNNGV in the germline V gene.

This clone has just a few counts. The chain carries TRBV5-1 and TRBJ2-7; 7 bases agree with TRBD1. J was trimmed by 7 bases and V by 4 bases; bases with no gene match: 8. The CDR3 spans 13 residues. From germline, CDR1 is SGHRS and CDR2 YFSETQ. The CDR3 sequence: CASSHDRVWEQYF. The CDR3 DNA sequence: TGCGCCAGCAGCCACGACAGGGTATGGGAGCAGTACTTC.

The chain is built from TRBV5-1 and TRBJ2-5, with 10 bases matching TRBD2. This CDR3 comprises 14 residues. The J segment lost 4 bases and the V segment lost 6 bases, leaving 6 bases of the junction unmatched. The V gene's germline CDR1 is SGHRS and CDR2 YFSETQ. Here the CDR3 reads CASTEGTSAETQYF. For the CDR3, the DNA is TGCGCCAGCACGGAGGGGACTAGCGCAGAGACCCAGTACTTC.

Only a few counts were recorded for this clone. The V call is TRBV10-3, the J call TRBJ2-1; 10 positions match TRBD2. Trimming took 4 bases from V and 5 from J; bases not matched to a gene: 5. This CDR3 is built from 15 residues. Germline V gene data show CDR1 as ENHRY and CDR2 as SYGVKD. In DNA, the CDR3 is TGTGCCATCAGTGCTAGCGGGAGATCGAACAATGAGCAGTTCTTC. It codes for CAISASGRSNNEQFF.

The chain links TRBV30 to TRBJ2-2; D unclear. Germline CDR1 reads GTSNPN; CDR2 reads SVGIG (reference sequence). Between the trimmed V and J ends, which lost 0 bases and 7 bases, there was a span of 9 bases. CDR3 length: 13 residues. CDR3 sequence reads: CAWSVFGGGELFF. DNA for the CDR3: TGTGCCTGGAGTGTATTCGGTGGCGGGGAGCTGTTTTTT.

The chain recombines TRBV29-1 with TRBJ2-3; D uncertain. Germline V CDR1 and CDR2: SQVTM, ANQGSEA. CDR3 length: 13 amino acids. V lost 7 bases to trimming and J lost 2 bases, with 13 bases between them. CDR3 coding DNA: TGCAGCGCCGACCCCCAGTCCACAGATACGCAGTATTTT. Protein product: CSADPQSTDTQYF.

V usage is TRBV6-5 and J usage is TRBJ1-2; D call uncertain. The CDR3 is 11 residues long. Trimming removed 6 bases from V and 4 bases from J, with 6 bases in between. Germline values: CDR1 MNHEY, CDR2 SVGAGI. The CDR3 here is CASRSSYGYTF. The CDR3 nucleotides read TGTGCCAGCAGATCCTCCTATGGCTACACCTTC.

The genes are TRBV30 and TRBJ2-7, with 9 bases identical to TRBD1. Trimming at V came to 4 bases and at J to 5 bases, leaving 6 bases not matched to a gene. Germline lookup yields CDR1 GTSNPN and CDR2 SVGIG (reference sequence). CDR3 size: 13 residues. The CDR3, as DNA: TGTGCCTGGACACGAGACAGGGGGGACGAGCAGTACTTC. Amino acid sequence: CAWTRDRGDEQYF.

The gene calls are TRBV29-1 and TRBJ2-1; 9 nucleotides line up with TRBD2. Trimming removed 6 bases from V and 7 bases from J; junction bases left unmatched: 7. CDR1 and CDR2 from the germline V gene are SQVTM and ANQGSEA. The CDR3 is made up of 13 amino acids. CDR3 region: CSVIAGDPNEQFF. CDR3 nucleotide sequence: TGCAGCGTGATAGCGGGGGACCCTAATGAGCAGTTCTTC.

This sequence joins TRBV30 and TRBJ2-3; TRBD2 might be the D (5 bases). Trimming pared 3 bases from V and 5 bases from J, leaving 15 bases between. The germline CDR1 and CDR2 sequences are GTSNPN and SVGIG (reference sequence). This CDR3 is 14 amino acids long. CDR3 nucleotides: TGTGCCTGGAGGAAGGGTCTAGCTGAAGATACGCAGTATTTT. Protein product: CAWRKGLAEDTQYF.

The genes are TRBV29-1 and TRBJ2-3, with TRBD2 identical over 10 bases. CDR1 is SQVTM, CDR2 ANQGSEA, per germline. J gave up 0 bases and V 3 bases, and 6 bases lay outside the gene matches. The CDR3 totals 16 residues. CDR3 amino acids: CSVDGLADSSTDTQYF. DNA of the CDR3: TGCAGCGTTGATGGACTAGCGGATTCTAGCACAGATACGCAGTATTTT.

This clone turned up a few times. The genes are TRBV4-3 and TRBJ2-1; D unresolved. Between the trimmed V and J ends, which lost 0 bases and 0 bases, there was a span of 9 bases. In germline, CDR1 is LGHNA, CDR2 YSLEER. This CDR3 is 16 amino acids long. CDR3 amino acids: CASSQEGGYSYNEQFF. CDR3 bases: TGCGCCAGCAGCCAAGAGGGTGGCTACTCCTACAATGAGCAGTTCTTC.

J is TRBJ1-2 and V is TRBV25-1; TRBD1 might be the D (5 bases). The germline gives CDR1 MGHDK, CDR2 SYGVNS. Trimming cost V 5 bases and J 5 bases, with 15 bases left between them. This CDR3 spans 14 amino acids. The CDR3: CASSMGQALYGYTF. CDR3 DNA sequence: TGTGCCAGCAGTATGGGGCAAGCTCTGTATGGCTACACCTTC.

The table lists this clone with a few counts. The chain uses TRBV6-5 and TRBJ2-3; no clear D gene. The CDR3 consists of 14 residues. CDR1 and CDR2 (germline): MNHEY, SVGAGI. V was shortened by 6 bases and J by 1 base, with 11 bases between the two germline ends. CDR3: CASRQIRGTDTQYF. The CDR3 DNA follows: TGTGCCAGCAGGCAGATCCGGGGCACAGATACGCAGTATTTT.

In its sample, this clone was seen a few times. The J gene is TRBJ2-1, the V gene TRBV7-2; 7 bases are a match to TRBD2. The CDR3 is made up of 14 amino acids. V was clipped by 4 bases and J by 6 bases; unmatched bases: 6. Germline CDR1 SGHTA, CDR2 FQGNSA. The CDR3 DNA reads TGTGCCAGCAGCTCTGGGGACTACGTCAATGAGCAGTTCTTC. Translating gives CASSSGDYVNEQFF.

The CDR3 here is CASSPGLAGTNEQFF. Written as DNA, the CDR3 is TGTGCCAGCTCACCAGGGCTAGCGGGGACCAATGAGCAGTTCTTC. The chain is built from TRBV18 and TRBJ2-1, with TRBD2 identical over 9 bases. The germline CDR1 and CDR2 sequences are KGHSH and LQKENI. The CDR3 is 15 amino acids. Trimming at V came to 2 bases and at J to 6 bases, leaving 5 bases not matched to a gene.

The rearrangement links TRBV29-1 to TRBJ2-6; TRBD1 matches 8 bases. Germline trimming cut 6 bases from V and 0 bases from J; bases unmatched to any gene: 13. This CDR3 is 18 amino acids long. Germline lookup yields CDR1 SQVTM and CDR2 ANQGSEA. CDR3 bases: TGCAGCGTGGTTTTTTATGACAGGGGTCCCTCTGGGGCCAACGTCCTGACTTTC. Its translation: CSVVFYDRGPSGANVLTF.

J is TRBJ1-4 and V is TRBV29-1; 8 bases fit TRBD1. Germline CDR1 and CDR2: SQVTM and ANQGSEA. V lost 7 bases and J lost 2; bases outside the gene matches: 3. This CDR3 spans 13 amino acids. The CDR3 DNA reads TGCAGCGCCCGGACAGGGACTAATGAAAAACTGTTTTTT. Protein: CSARTGTNEKLFF.

This clone was counted only a few times. The chain couples TRBV10-2 to TRBJ1-1; D possibly corresponds to TRBD1 (6 bases). Trimming took off 6 bases at V and 4 bases at J, with 6 bases between the two ends. Germline V gives CDR1 WSHSY, CDR2 SAAADI. CDR3 length: 11 amino acids. CDR3 nucleotide sequence: TGCGCCAGCAGCAGGGGCACTGAAGCTTTCTTT. It specifies CASSRGTEAFF.

The chain joins TRBV7-2 to TRBJ2-7, with 13 nucleotides matching TRBD2. The J segment lost 2 bases and the V segment lost 5 bases, leaving 12 bases of the junction unmatched. There are 18 residues in the CDR3. In germline, CDR1 is SGHTA, CDR2 FQGNSA. CDR3 nucleotides: TGTGCCAGCAGCCGGACCTGGACTAGCGGGAGTAGCGCCTACGAGCAGTACTTC. Its protein is CASSRTWTSGSSAYEQYF.

This chain uses TRBV10-3 with TRBJ2-7, with TRBD1 matching over 7 bases. CDR1 and CDR2 from the germline V gene are ENHRY and SYGVKD. With 3 bases clipped from V and 7 bases from J, the junction kept 12 bases outside the gene matches. The CDR3 consists of 15 residues. CDR3 sequence reads: CAISDGAQGTGEQYF. The DNA for the CDR3 is TGTGCCATCAGTGATGGGGCACAGGGGACGGGGGAGCAGTACTTC.